This T cell receptor beta chain was identified in a study of CD4 T cells in relation to SARS-CoV-2 and coronaviruses. The overall study: ViraFEST: approximately 10-day antigen culture of PBMCs, then TCR beta CDR3 sequencing. The restricting HLA molecule for shared crossreactive spike epitopes was mapped. General study results and limits: Memory recall responses, not primary responses primed in culture, are what the assay detects.

V was shortened by 2 bases and J by 1 base, with 8 bases between the two germline ends. Germline V CDR1 and CDR2: SGHAT, FQNNGV. This CDR3 comprises 15 residues. Turning to this clone: Its antigen is unknown.

Sequenced by immunoSEQ multiplex PCR; TCRdb stores in-frame clones only, minus some. The sample lists tens of thousands of clones; 77% were seen once. CD4 enrichment then naive enrichment separated naive from memory CD4+ cells. The sample taken for sequencing was memory CD4+ T cells from PBMCs, cultured in vitro. The rearrangement joins TRBV11-2 to TRBJ2-2, with a tentative D call TRBD1 (6 bases). The receptor comes from an adult with COVID-19. CDR3 in DNA: TGTGCCAGCAGCTTAACAGGGATGAACACCGGGGAGCTGTTTTTT. Its translation: CASSLTGMNTGELFF.